This T cell receptor beta chain was observed in a study of memory CD4+ T cells and cytomegalovirus serostatus. Study-level background: This sample comes from healthy Belgian adults, about 10 CMV seropositive, roughly 22 seronegative.

Clones were sequenced by immunoSEQ multiplex PCR, and TCRdb holds only the in-frame ones, with some missing. The data show 50,000 or so clones, 82% seen once. Details on this clone: Its matching antigen is unknown.

The sort gate was single viable CD3+CD4+CD8-CD45RO+ cells for memory CD4+ T cells. This CDR3 has 15 residues. Germline V CDR1 and CDR2: SGHRS, YFSETQ. Trimming left V 1 base short and J 2 bases short, with 12 bases between. Study observations and caveats: A US-trained random forest predicted CMV serostatus with median AUC around 0.91.

The chain carries TRBV5-1 and TRBJ2-5, with D perhaps given as TRBD1 or TRBD2 (5 bases each). Sequencing was carried out using memory CD4+ T cells from blood. This clonotype originated in an adult in good health and CMV-seronegative. The CDR3 coding sequence is TGCGCCAGCAGCTTGAATCCGGGGCGACAAGAGACCCAGTACTTC. This codes for CASSLNPGRQETQYF.